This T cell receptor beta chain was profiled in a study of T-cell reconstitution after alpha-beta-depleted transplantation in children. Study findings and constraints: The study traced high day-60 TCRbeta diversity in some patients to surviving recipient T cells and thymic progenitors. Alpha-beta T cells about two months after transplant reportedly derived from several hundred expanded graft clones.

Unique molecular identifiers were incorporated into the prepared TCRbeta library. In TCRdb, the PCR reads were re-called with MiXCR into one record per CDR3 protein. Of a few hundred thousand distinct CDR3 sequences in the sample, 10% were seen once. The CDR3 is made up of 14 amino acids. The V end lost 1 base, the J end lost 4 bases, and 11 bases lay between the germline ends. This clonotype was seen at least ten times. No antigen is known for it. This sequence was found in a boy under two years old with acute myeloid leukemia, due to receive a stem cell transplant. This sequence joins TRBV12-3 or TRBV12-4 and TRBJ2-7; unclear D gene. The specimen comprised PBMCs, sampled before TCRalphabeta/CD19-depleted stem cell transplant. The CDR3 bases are TGTGCCAGCAGTTTAGGGTGGTCGTTTTACGAGCAGTACTTC. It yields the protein CASSLGWSFYEQYF.